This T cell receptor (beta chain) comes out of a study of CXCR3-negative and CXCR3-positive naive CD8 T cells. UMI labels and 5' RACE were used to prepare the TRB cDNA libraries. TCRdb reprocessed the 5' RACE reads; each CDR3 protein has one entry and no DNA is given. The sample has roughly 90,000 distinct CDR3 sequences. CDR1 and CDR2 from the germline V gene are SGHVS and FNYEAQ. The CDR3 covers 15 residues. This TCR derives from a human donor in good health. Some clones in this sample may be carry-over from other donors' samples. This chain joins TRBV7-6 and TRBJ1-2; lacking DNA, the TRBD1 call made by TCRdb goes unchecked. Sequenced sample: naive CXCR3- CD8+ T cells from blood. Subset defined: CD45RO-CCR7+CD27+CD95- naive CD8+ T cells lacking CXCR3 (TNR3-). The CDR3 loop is CASSLAPGQAGGYTF. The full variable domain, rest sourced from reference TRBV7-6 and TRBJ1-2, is GAGVSQSPRYKVTKRGQDVALRCDPISGHVSLYWYRQALGQGPEFLTYFNYEAQQDKSGLPNDRFSAERPEGSISTLTIQRTEQRDSAMYRCASSLAPGQAGGYTFGSGTRLTVV.